The present entry profiles one T cell receptor beta chain with its context. CD8 cells classed as naive were CD45RO-negative and positively selected for CCR7, excluding terminally differentiated effector memory CD45RA+ cells. These data belong to a study of shared clonotypes between healthy human individuals. The J segment lost 3 bases and the V segment lost 6 bases, leaving 8 bases of the junction unmatched. This CDR3 is built from 14 residues. CDR1 is WSHSY and CDR2 is SAAADI in the germline V gene. The repertoire was sequenced with immunoSEQ multiplex PCR; TCRdb's copy has only in-frame clones and lacks some. The sample carries fewer than 1 million clones, 90% to 98% recorded once.

This clonotype originated in a man aged 25-45 years in good health. The chain combines TRBV10-2 with TRBJ2-7; 7 bases are shared with TRBD1. Material: naive CD8+ T cells sorted from blood. This chain's CDR3 is CASRADRAFYEQYF. CDR3 bases: TGCGCCAGCAGAGCCGACAGGGCCTTCTACGAGCAGTACTTC.